These 13 T cell receptor beta chains came from one sample sequenced in a study of T-cell memory formation after mild COVID-19. TCRdb re-called the 5' RACE reads through MiXCR, storing one row per CDR3 protein. The sample consists of about 200,000 distinct CDR3 sequences, around 9.5% of them appearing once. Sequenced: PBMCs or a T cell subset sorted from them (not recorded which). The source of these receptors is a man aged 18 to 30 who had mild COVID-19 (a few samples of this study predate the infection). Cell type and time point are not known.

This clonotype was counted at least ten times. The J gene is TRBJ2-2, the V gene TRBV12-3 or TRBV12-4, with D possibly TRBD1 on 6 matching bases. Trimming stripped 4 bases from V and 6 bases from J, with 18 bases between. This CDR3 is 16 amino acids long. The CDR3 spells CASSSTGFPSPGELFF. CDR3 nucleotides: TGTGCCAGCAGTTCCACAGGGTTTCCTTCTCCCGGGGAGCTGTTTTTT.

This clonotype was recorded a few times. The chain has TRBV5-1 and TRBJ2-3; 9 bases map to TRBD2. The CDR3 has 17 residues. Germline loops: CDR1 SGHRS, CDR2 YFSETQ. The J segment lost 3 bases and the V segment lost 1 base, leaving 9 bases of the junction unmatched. CDR3 DNA: TGCGCCAGCAGCTTGACTATACTAGCGGGTGGAACAGATACGCAGTATTTT. Amino acids: CASSLTILAGGTDTQYF. The variable domain in full, completed from reference TRBV5-1 and TRBJ2-3, reads KAGVTQTPRYLIKTRGQQVTLSCSPISGHRSVSWYQQTPGQGLQFLFEYFSETQRNKGNFPGRFSGRQFSNSRSEMNVSTLELGDSALYLCASSLTILAGGTDTQYFGPGTRLTVL.

The rearrangement uses TRBV7-2 and TRBJ2-2; D is unclear. CDR1 is SGHTA and CDR2 is FQGNSA in the germline V gene. Trimming left V 3 bases short and J 6 bases short, with 11 bases between. CDR3 length equals 14 residues. CDR3 residues: CASSFLEWAGELFF. CDR3 in DNA: TGTGCCAGCAGCTTCCTAGAATGGGCCGGGGAGCTGTTTTTT.

This clonotype was seen a few times. This chain connects TRBV12-3 or TRBV12-4 to TRBJ2-7; 8 bases are shared with TRBD2. The CDR3 totals 16 residues. The J segment lost 0 bases and the V segment lost 6 bases, leaving 10 bases of the junction unmatched. The CDR3 sequence: CASSKTSGGNSYEQYF. CDR3 sequence (DNA): TGTGCCAGCAGCAAAACTAGCGGAGGAAACTCCTACGAGCAGTACTTC.

The sample holds many counts of this clonotype. This chain joins TRBV4-2 and TRBJ2-2; unclear D gene. Germline CDR1 LGHNA, CDR2 YNFKEQ. V was cut by 0 bases and J by 6 bases, with 8 bases left in between. CDR3 size: 14 residues. In nucleotides, the CDR3 is TGTGCCAGCAGCCAAGACAGGATTGCCGGGGAGCTGTTTTTT. This sequence encodes CASSQDRIAGELFF.

This clonotype was seen repeatedly, ten times or more. The chain combines TRBV20-1 with TRBJ2-3, with D uncertain. The germline CDR1 and CDR2 sequences are DFQATT and SNEGSKA (reference sequence). This CDR3 spans 14 amino acids. Trimming cost V 1 base and J 4 bases, with 12 bases left between them. Here the CDR3 DNA reads TGCAGTGCTAGAGCAGGTAGAGGAGCAGATACGCAGTATTTT. Protein: CSARAGRGADTQYF.

This clonotype has a handful of counts. The chain has TRBV6-5 and TRBJ1-6, with 9 bases that match TRBD1. This CDR3 comprises 14 residues. J gave up 8 bases and V 6 bases, and 5 bases lay outside the gene matches. CDR1 is MNHEY, CDR2 SVGAGI, per germline. The CDR3 nucleotides are TGTGCCAGCAGCGAAACAGGGGGCTATTCACCCCTCCACTTT. This translates into CASSETGGYSPLHF.

This rearrangement joins TRBV12-3 or TRBV12-4 to TRBJ2-5; the D gene could be TRBD1 or TRBD2 (5 bases each). Between the trimmed V and J ends, which lost 6 bases and 1 base, there was a span of 12 bases. The CDR3 loop spans 14 amino acids. The DNA of the CDR3 is TGTGCCAGCAGCCCCTGGGACCTCCAAGAGACCCAGTACTTC. Amino acids: CASSPWDLQETQYF.

This clonotype has a handful of counts. The chain couples TRBV12-3 or TRBV12-4 to TRBJ2-3, with TRBD1 as a possible D gene (6 bases). The CDR3 runs 15 residues. Between the trimmed V and J ends, which lost 6 bases and 3 bases, there was a span of 16 bases. Here the CDR3 DNA reads TGTGCCAGCAGAACGGGCAGGGGTTATACAGATACGCAGTATTTT. It translates to CASRTGRGYTDTQYF.

The CDR3 loop reads CASSFGTGTDTQYF. DNA for the CDR3: TGTGCCAGCAGCTTTGGTACGGGGACGGATACGCAGTATTTT. The chain is built from TRBV7-3 and TRBJ2-3; D is possibly TRBD1 or TRBD2 (5 bases each). CDR1 and CDR2 (germline): SGHTA, FQGTGA. The CDR3 runs 14 residues. Trimming stripped 3 bases from V and 6 bases from J, with 13 bases between.

This clonotype came up a few times. J is TRBJ2-1 and V is TRBV5-5; D is perhaps TRBD2 (5 bases). Deletions cut 1 base from V and 9 bases from J, with 14 bases between. CDR1 SGHKS and CDR2 YYEKEE come from the germline V gene (reference sequence). This CDR3 region has 14 residues. The CDR3 sequence is CASSLSALAGEQFF. CDR3 DNA sequence: TGTGCCAGCAGCTTGTCTGCCCTAGCAGGTGAGCAGTTCTTC.

This clonotype was detected ten times or more. CDR3 bases: TGTGCCAGCAGGCCCGGACAGGGGGCCTACTACGAGCAGTACGTC. It translates to CASRPGQGAYYEQYV. The rearrangement joins TRBV6-6 to TRBJ2-7, with 11 bases aligning to TRBD1. J lost 3 bases, V lost 6 bases, and 7 bases had no gene match. CDR3 length: 15 amino acids. The V gene's germline CDR1 is MNHNY and CDR2 SVGAGI (reference sequence).

This clonotype was seen only a few times. The rearrangement links TRBV4-3 to TRBJ2-2; 8 bases align to TRBD2. J was trimmed by 4 bases and V by 7 bases; bases with no gene match: 8. This CDR3 has 15 amino acids. Germline V gives CDR1 LGHNA, CDR2 YSLEER. The CDR3 loop reads CASNRGGLGTGELFF. The CDR3 nucleotides read TGCGCCAGCAACCGGGGGGGACTGGGCACCGGGGAGCTGTTTTTT.